The TCR beta chain under discussion was sequenced for a study of blood T cells in healthy people across ages (dated by TCRdb to between 2014 and 2017). Study-level background: In model experiments, template switching captured about one uniquely barcoded TCR beta cDNA molecule for every two T cells. Using the same blood draw, the study looked at two additional independent replicas of 1 million unique cDNA reads for two donors, one aged 18 to 30 and the other aged 80 or older. To track age-related changes in TCR beta repertoire diversity, the study relied on deep sequencing normalized with unique cDNA molecular identifiers. To avoid experimental bias, donors of different ages were spread randomly across the sequencing lanes. The donors were divided into four age groups: young (average around 16 years), middle-aged (about 40), aged (approximately 62) and long-lived (roughly 82).

This clonotype was counted a single time. There is no known antigen for this receptor. No per-base quality is available; no much larger clone lies one base away. A single read offers scant evidence. Study-wide conclusions, independent of this receptor: Compared with the aged group, the long-lived group had more naive CD4+ T cells, fewer expanded clones and increased TCR diversity, a pattern suggesting age selection. Observed TCR beta diversity per million T cells fell roughly linearly with age, and a significant reduction was already apparent by age about 43. Because donor CMV infection status was unknown, age-related changes in expanded clonotypes were potentially confounded. A strong correlation was found between observed TCR beta diversity and the percentage of naive T cells measured by flow cytometry. Because profiling used bulk unsorted PBMCs, naive and antigen-experienced compartments could not be compared conclusively. Estimates of total diversity from one million sequenced T cells were regarded as lower bounds and underestimates.

CDR1 SGHDN and CDR2 FVKESK are derived from the germline V gene. From its cysteine to its phenylalanine, the CDR3 spans 15 amino acids. Left in the record is the CDR3 DNA by itself, 45 bases read in frame from the first base. V is pared back by 5 bases and J by 0 bases, with 13 bases lying between the germline termini. Library creation used 5' RACE. The instrument given in TCRdb is Illumina HiSeq 2500. The second PCR ran for roughly 7 to 12 cycles and used a J-beta primer mix along with a sample-barcoded 5' primer. A template-switch 5' adaptor carrying 12 random nucleotides introduced a unique molecular identifier onto each TCR beta cDNA molecule. Each sample yielded at least 3 million CDR3-containing paired-end reads. All of the RNA was converted into first-strand cDNA using the Mint cDNA synthesis kit, with a TRBC-specific oligonucleotide serving as the primer. All cDNA was treated with uracil-DNA glycosylase and then went through a first 18-cycle PCR with the universal primers M1SS and BC2_uni_R. The paper's processing steps were these. For normalization, 1 million high-quality reads were randomly selected from each sample, with every read carrying a distinct molecular identifier. Instead of being binned into consensus sequences, reads that shared molecular identifiers were thrown out. MiTCR, with a Q25 quality threshold and the strictest error-elimination algorithm, was used for CDR3 identification, clonotype clustering and error correction. A nonparametric unseen species model with Euler transformation was used to estimate lower-bound total TCR beta diversity. TCRdb took the public reads, trimmed them with fastp at Q25, ran MiXCR for clone calling and kept in-frame beta chains. Rows with one shared CDR3 protein collapse into an entry with the most common genes and DNA. The authors' filters were not applied to this entry. The sample has 1.5 million to 2 million distinct CDR3 sequences on record, 28% of them singletons. 7.7% of the sample lies in the top ten.

The donors were some 39 Caucasian individuals from Russia, aged roughly 6 to 90 years, who were systemically healthy. Each donor gave 8 to 10 milliliters of peripheral blood, drawn into EDTA-treated Vacutainer tubes. Ficoll-Paque density-gradient centrifugation was used to isolate PBMCs, with at least 6.5 million per sample. Trizol reagent was used to extract total RNA from the PBMCs, yielding at least 6 micrograms per sample. The percentages of naive CD45RAhigh/CD27high T cells were determined by flow cytometry on a PBMC aliquot from every donor. Sequencing was done on a sample of blood. This sequence was found in a woman aged 25 to 39 in good health. The chain is assembled from TRBV14 and TRBJ1-1; the D gene is unclear. The CDR3 corresponds to CASSGSQNMNTEAFF. Read as DNA, the sequence is TGTGCCAGCAGCGGCAGCCAAAATATGAACACTGAAGCTTTCTTT.